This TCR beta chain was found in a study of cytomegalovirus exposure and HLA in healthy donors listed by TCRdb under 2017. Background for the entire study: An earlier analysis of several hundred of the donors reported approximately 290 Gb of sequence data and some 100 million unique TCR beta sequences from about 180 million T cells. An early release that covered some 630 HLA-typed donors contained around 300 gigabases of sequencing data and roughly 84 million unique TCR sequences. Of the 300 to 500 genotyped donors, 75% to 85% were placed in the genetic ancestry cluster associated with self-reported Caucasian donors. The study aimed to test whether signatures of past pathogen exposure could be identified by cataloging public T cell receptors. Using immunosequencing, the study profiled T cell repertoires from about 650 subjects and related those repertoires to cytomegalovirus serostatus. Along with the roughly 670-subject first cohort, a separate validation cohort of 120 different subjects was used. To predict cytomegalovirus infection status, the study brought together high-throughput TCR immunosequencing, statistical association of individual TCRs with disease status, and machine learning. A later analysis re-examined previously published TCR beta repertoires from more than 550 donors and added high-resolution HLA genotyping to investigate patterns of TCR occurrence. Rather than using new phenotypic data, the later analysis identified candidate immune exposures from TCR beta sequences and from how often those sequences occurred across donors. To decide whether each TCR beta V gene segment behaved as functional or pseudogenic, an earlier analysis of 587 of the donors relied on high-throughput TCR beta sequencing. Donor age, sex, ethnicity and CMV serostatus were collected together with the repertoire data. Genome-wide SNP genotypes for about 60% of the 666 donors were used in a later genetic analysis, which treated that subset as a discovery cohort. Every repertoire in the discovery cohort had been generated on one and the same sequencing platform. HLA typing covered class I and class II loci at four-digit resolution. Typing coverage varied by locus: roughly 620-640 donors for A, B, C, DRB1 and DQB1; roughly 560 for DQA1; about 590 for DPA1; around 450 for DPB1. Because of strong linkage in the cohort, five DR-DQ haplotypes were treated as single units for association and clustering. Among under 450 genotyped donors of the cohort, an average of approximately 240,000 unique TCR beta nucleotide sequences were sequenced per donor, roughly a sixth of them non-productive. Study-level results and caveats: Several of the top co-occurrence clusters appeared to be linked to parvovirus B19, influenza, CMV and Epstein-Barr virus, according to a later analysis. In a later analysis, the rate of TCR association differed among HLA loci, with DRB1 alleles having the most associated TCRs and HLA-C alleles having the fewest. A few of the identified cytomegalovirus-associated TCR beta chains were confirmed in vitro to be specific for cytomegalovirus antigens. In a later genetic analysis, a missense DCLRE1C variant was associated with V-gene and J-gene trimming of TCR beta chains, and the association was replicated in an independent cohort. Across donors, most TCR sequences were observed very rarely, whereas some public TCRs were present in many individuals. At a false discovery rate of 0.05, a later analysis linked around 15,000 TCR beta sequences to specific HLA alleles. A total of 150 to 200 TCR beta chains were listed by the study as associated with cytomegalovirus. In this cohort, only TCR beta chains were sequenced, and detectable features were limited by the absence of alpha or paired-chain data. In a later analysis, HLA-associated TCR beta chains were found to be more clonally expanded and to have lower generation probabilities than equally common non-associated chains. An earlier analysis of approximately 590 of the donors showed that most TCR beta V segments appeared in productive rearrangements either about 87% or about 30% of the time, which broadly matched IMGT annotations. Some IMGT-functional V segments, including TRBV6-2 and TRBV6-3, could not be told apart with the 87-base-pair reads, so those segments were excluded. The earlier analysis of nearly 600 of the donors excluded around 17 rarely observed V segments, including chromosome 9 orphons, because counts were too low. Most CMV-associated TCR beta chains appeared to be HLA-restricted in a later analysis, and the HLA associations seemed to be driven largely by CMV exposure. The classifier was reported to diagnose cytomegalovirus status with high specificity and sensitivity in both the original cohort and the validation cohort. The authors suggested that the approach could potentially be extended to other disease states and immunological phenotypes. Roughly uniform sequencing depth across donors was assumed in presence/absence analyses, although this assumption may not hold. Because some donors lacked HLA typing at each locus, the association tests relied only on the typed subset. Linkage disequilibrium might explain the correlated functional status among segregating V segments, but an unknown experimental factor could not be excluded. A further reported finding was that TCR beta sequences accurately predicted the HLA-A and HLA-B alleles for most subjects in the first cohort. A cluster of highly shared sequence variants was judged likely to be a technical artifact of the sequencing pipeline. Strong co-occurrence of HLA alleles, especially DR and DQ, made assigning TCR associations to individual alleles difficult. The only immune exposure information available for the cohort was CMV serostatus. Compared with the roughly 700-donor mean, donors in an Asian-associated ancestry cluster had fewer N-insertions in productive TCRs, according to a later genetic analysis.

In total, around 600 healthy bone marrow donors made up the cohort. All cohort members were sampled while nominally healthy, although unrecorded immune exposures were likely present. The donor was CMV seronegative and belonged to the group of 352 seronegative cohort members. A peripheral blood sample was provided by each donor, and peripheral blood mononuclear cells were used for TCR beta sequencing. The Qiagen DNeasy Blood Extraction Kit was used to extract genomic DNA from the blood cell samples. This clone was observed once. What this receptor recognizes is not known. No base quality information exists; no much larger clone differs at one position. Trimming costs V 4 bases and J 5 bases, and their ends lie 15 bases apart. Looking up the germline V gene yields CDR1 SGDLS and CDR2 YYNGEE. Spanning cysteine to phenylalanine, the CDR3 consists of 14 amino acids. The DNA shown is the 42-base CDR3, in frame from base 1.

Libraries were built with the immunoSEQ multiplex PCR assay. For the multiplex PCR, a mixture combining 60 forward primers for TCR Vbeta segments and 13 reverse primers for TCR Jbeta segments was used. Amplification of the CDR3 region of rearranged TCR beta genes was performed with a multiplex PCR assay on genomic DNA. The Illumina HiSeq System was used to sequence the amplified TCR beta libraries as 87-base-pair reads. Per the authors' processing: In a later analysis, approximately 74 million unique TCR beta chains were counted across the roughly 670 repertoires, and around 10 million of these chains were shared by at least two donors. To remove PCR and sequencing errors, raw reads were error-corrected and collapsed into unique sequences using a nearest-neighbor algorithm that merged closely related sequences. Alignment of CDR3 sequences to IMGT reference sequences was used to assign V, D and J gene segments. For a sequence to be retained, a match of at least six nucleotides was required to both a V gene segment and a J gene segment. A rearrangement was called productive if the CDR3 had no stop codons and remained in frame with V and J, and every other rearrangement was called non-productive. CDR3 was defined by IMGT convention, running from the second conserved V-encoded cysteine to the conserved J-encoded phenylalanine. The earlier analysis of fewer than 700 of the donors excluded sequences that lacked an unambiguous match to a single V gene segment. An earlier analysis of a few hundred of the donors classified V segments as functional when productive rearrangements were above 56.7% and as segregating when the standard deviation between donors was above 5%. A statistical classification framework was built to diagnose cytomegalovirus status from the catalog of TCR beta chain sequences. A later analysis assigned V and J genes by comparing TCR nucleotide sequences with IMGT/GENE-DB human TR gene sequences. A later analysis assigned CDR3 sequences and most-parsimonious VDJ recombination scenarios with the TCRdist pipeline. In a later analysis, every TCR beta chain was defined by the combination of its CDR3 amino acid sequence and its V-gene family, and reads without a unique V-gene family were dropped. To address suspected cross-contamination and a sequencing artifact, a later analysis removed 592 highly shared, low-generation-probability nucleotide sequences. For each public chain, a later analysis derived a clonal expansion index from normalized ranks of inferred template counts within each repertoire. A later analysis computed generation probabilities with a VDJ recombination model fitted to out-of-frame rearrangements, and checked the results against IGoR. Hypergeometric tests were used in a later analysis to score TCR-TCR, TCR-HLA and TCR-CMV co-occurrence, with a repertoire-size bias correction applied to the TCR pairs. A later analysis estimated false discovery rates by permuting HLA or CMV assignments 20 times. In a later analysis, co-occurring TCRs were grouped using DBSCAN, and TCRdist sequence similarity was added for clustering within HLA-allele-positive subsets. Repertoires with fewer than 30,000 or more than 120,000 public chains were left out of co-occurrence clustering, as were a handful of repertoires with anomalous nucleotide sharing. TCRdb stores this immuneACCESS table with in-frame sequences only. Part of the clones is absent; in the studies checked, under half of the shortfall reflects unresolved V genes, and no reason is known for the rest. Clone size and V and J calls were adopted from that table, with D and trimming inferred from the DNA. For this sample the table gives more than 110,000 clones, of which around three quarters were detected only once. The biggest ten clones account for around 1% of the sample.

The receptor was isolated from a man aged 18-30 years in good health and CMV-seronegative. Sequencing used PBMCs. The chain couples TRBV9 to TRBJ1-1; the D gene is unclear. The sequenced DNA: TGTGCCAGCAGCCCACCGCGGACGGGGACTGAAGCTTTCTTT. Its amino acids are CASSPPRTGTEAFF.